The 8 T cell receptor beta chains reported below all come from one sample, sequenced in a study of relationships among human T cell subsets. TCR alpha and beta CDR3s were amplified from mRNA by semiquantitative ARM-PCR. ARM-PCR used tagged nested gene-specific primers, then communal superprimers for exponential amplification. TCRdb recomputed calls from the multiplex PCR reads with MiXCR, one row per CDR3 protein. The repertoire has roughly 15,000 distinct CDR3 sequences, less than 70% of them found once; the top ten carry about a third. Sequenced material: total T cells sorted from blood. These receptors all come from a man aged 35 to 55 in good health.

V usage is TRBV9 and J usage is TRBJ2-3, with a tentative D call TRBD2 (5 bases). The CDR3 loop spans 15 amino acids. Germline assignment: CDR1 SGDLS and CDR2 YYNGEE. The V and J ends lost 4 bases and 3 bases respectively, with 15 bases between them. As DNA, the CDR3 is TGTGCCAGCAGCCCGCGACCAAGCGGAACAGATACGCAGTATTTT. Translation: CASSPRPSGTDTQYF.

The CDR3 spells CASSQVAATGPSTDTQYF. The CDR3 DNA reads as TGCGCCAGCAGCCAAGTGGCGGCGACAGGGCCCAGCACAGATACGCAGTATTTT. This rearrangement joins TRBV4-1 to TRBJ2-3, with 7 bases matching TRBD1. V was clipped by 1 base and J by 0 bases; unmatched bases: 10. This CDR3 region has 18 residues. Per the germline V gene, CDR1 is MGHRA and CDR2 is YSYEKL.

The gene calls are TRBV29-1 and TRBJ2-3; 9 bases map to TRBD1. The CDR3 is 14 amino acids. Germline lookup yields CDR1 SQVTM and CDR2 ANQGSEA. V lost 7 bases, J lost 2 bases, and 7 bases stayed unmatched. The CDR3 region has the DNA TGCAGCGCCGACAGGACAGGGGACACAGATACGCAGTATTTT. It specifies CSADRTGDTDTQYF.

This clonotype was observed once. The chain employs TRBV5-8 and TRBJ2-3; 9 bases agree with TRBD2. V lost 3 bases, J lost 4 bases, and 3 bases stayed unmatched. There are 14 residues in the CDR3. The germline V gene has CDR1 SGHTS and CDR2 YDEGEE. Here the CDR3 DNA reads TGTGCCAGCAGCTGGGGACTAGCTCCAGATACGCAGTATTTT. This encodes CASSWGLAPDTQYF.

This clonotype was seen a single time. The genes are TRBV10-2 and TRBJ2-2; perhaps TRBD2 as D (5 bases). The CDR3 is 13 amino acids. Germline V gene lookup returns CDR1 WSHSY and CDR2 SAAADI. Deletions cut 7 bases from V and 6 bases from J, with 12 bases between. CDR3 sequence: CASKAGSAGELFF. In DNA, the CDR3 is TGCGCCAGCAAGGCGGGCTCCGCCGGGGAGCTGTTTTTT.

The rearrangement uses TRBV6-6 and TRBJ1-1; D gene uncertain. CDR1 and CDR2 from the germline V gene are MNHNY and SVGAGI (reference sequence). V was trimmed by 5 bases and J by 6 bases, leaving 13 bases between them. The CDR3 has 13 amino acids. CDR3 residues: CASSRGGYPEAFF. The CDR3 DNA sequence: TGTGCCAGCAGTCGCGGCGGGTACCCTGAAGCTTTCTTT.

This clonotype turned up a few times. The CDR3 sequence: CASSYPELREQFF. CDR3 in DNA: TGTGCCAGCAGTTATCCTGAGTTGAGGGAGCAGTTCTTC. The chain is built from TRBV6-6 and TRBJ2-1; no clear D. This CDR3 region has 13 residues. V dropped 3 bases and J dropped 10 bases, with 13 bases sitting between them. Germline lookup yields CDR1 MNHNY and CDR2 SVGAGI (reference sequence).

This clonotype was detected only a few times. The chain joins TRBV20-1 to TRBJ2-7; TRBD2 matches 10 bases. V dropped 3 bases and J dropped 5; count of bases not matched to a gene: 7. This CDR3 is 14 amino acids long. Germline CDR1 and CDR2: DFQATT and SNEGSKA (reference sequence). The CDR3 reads CSASRPSGSNEQYF. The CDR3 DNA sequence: TGCAGTGCTAGCCGTCCTAGCGGGAGTAACGAGCAGTACTTC.